The 32 T cell receptor beta chains below come from one sample, sequenced in a study of T cells in tuberculosis. Measured with immunoSEQ multiplex PCR; TCRdb has only the in-frame clones, and not every one. The sample carries about 7,700 clones, approximately 95% recorded once. Sequencing was performed on PBMCs. All receptors derive from an adult with tuberculosis.

The rearrangement uses TRBV5-6 and TRBJ2-7, with D unresolved. There are 11 residues in the CDR3. V dropped 4 bases and J dropped 6 bases, with 8 bases sitting between them. Per germline, CDR1 SGHDT and CDR2 YYEEEE. The CDR3 here is CASSHRVEQYF. In nucleotides, the CDR3 is TGTGCCAGCAGCCACCGGGTCGAGCAGTACTTC.

The rearrangement links TRBV19 to TRBJ2-3, with TRBD2 matching over 14 bases. J was trimmed by 4 bases and V by 3 bases; bases with no gene match: 12. The CDR3 runs to 19 residues. Germline values: CDR1 LNHDA, CDR2 SQIVND (reference sequence). CDR3 coding DNA: TGTGCCAGTAGTATTGGAACCGAGGGACTAGCGGGGGACCCAGATACGCAGTATTTT. Translated: CASSIGTEGLAGDPDTQYF.

The V gene is TRBV5-1, the J gene TRBJ1-1; possible D gene TRBD1, 5 bases. Germline CDR1 is SGHRS and CDR2 is YFSETQ. CDR3 length: 14 amino acids. Deletions cut 2 bases from V and 4 bases from J, with 12 bases between. The CDR3 loop is CASSFGGLGTEAFF. As DNA, the CDR3 is TGCGCCAGCAGCTTCGGGGGGTTGGGCACTGAAGCTTTCTTT.

This chain uses TRBV5-1 with TRBJ2-7; a possible D gene is TRBD2 (7 bases). Trimming pared 4 bases from V and 5 bases from J, leaving 22 bases between. CDR1 SGHRS and CDR2 YFSETQ come from the germline V gene. This CDR3 contains 16 residues. CDR3 coding DNA: TGCGCCAGCAGCCCGGGGGGAGGGGGGATCGTCAACGAGCAGTACTTC. Its translation: CASSPGGGGIVNEQYF. Based on the CDR3 plus reference TRBV5-1 and TRBJ2-7, the full variable domain is KAGVTQTPRYLIKTRGQQVTLSCSPISGHRSVSWYQQTPGQGLQFLFEYFSETQRNKGNFPGRFSGRQFSNSRSEMNVSTLELGDSALYLCASSPGGGGIVNEQYFGPGTRLTVT.

The sample holds one count of this clone. DNA for the CDR3: TGCGCCAGCAGCTTGGATCTCGGCTACAATGAGCAGTTCTTC. Translation gives CASSLDLGYNEQFF. V gene TRBV5-1 combines with J gene TRBJ2-1; D is unresolved. This CDR3 region has 14 residues. Trimming took off 0 bases at V and 3 bases at J, with 7 bases between the two ends. The germline V gene has CDR1 SGHRS and CDR2 YFSETQ.

The rearrangement uses TRBV10-3 and TRBJ2-3, with 10 bases that match TRBD2. There are 16 residues in the CDR3. Per the germline V gene, CDR1 is ENHRY and CDR2 is SYGVKD. J was trimmed by 3 bases and V by 7 bases; bases with no gene match: 10. In DNA form, the CDR3 reads TGTGCCATCAAGCCAGTAGCTAGCGGGAGAACAGATACGCAGTATTTT. It codes for CAIKPVASGRTDTQYF.

This sequence joins TRBV11-3 and TRBJ2-7; the match to TRBD1 covers 9 bases. The V gene's germline CDR1 is SGHNT and CDR2 YENEEA. The V gene end was trimmed by 3 bases and the J gene end by 6 bases; junction bases not matched to a gene: 6. CDR3 length: 14 amino acids. This CDR3 is CASSLEQGAGEQYF. In DNA, the CDR3 is TGTGCCAGCAGCTTGGAACAGGGGGCAGGCGAGCAGTACTTC.

The chain uses TRBV7-8 and TRBJ2-7, with D maybe TRBD1 (6 bases). CDR1 and CDR2 from the germline V gene are SGHVS and FQNEAQ. Trimming removed 1 base at V and 2 bases at J, with 9 bases between. CDR3 size: 14 residues. This CDR3 reads CASSLGQVTYEQYF. The DNA of the CDR3 is TGTGCCAGCAGCTTAGGACAGGTTACCTACGAGCAGTACTTC.

This chain joins TRBV5-6 and TRBJ1-4; D gene ambiguous. V gave up 4 bases and J gave up 5 bases, with 3 bases separating them. Looked up from germline, CDR1 is SGHDT and CDR2 is YYEEEE. This CDR3 is 11 amino acids long. CDR3 region: CASSQNEKLFF. Here the CDR3 DNA reads TGTGCCAGCAGCCAGAATGAAAAACTGTTTTTT.

The V and J genes are TRBV2 and TRBJ1-1; a weak D match, TRBD1 (6 bases). The CDR3 runs to 11 residues. V lost 6 bases and J 7 bases, leaving 9 bases between the germline ends. CDR1 is SNHLY and CDR2 is FYNNEI in the germline V gene. The chain's CDR3 is CASRGAGEAFF. CDR3 bases: TGTGCCAGCAGGGGGGCGGGTGAAGCTTTCTTT.

This chain connects TRBV25-1 to TRBJ2-2; 7 bases map to TRBD2. Unmatched junction bases numbered 3, after V lost 3 bases and J lost 2 bases. The germline V gene has CDR1 MGHDK and CDR2 SYGVNS. CDR3 length: 15 residues. In DNA, the CDR3 is TGTGCCAGCAGTGATGGGGGGGACAACACCGGGGAGCTGTTTTTT. Its translation is CASSDGGDNTGELFF.

The chain has TRBV4-1 and TRBJ2-5; 7 bases match TRBD1. The CDR3 covers 17 residues. CDR1 and CDR2 from the germline V gene are MGHRA and YSYEKL. The ends lost 1 base at V and 1 base at J; junction bases unmatched: 9. The CDR3 loop is CASSQVGRGQIQETQYF. For the CDR3, the DNA is TGCGCCAGCAGCCAAGTAGGTAGGGGGCAGATCCAAGAGACCCAGTACTTC.

This rearrangement joins TRBV4-1 to TRBJ1-2; D gene ambiguous. V lost 6 bases, J lost 2 bases, and 13 bases lay in between. The CDR3 runs to 14 residues. Per the germline V gene, CDR1 is MGHRA and CDR2 is YSYEKL. CDR3 sequence (DNA): TGCGCCAGCAGTCGCCTAATCTTGAACTATGGCTACACCTTC. Protein: CASSRLILNYGYTF.

The chain recombines TRBV6-5 with TRBJ1-5; 8 bases match TRBD1. Germline V gene data show CDR1 as MNHEY and CDR2 as SVGAGI. There are 14 residues in the CDR3. V gave up 6 bases and J gave up 5 bases; unmatched junction bases: 6. The CDR3 nucleotides are TGTGCCAGCAGACCTTTACAGGGGGATCAGCCCCAGCATTTT. This sequence encodes CASRPLQGDQPQHF.

The V and J genes are TRBV4-1 and TRBJ1-2, with D maybe TRBD1 (5 bases). CDR1 is MGHRA, CDR2 YSYEKL, per germline. This CDR3 comprises 17 residues. V lost 0 bases to trimming and J lost 0 bases, with 14 bases between them. The CDR3 coding sequence is TGCGCCAGCAGCCAAGATTGGTTCCAGGGCTCTAACTATGGCTACACCTTC. Translating it yields CASSQDWFQGSNYGYTF.

The chain links TRBV4-1 to TRBJ1-4; no firm D call. The germline V gene has CDR1 MGHRA and CDR2 YSYEKL. This CDR3 contains 14 residues. V dropped 4 bases and J dropped 0 bases, with 6 bases sitting between them. CDR3 DNA sequence: TGCGCCAGCAGCCCCACTGCAACTAATGAAAAACTGTTTTTT. Protein: CASSPTATNEKLFF.

This chain uses TRBV30 with TRBJ1-3, with D possibly being TRBD1 (6 bases). The CDR3 covers 14 residues. Per the germline V gene, CDR1 is GTSNPN and CDR2 is SVGIG (reference sequence). Trimming stripped 7 bases from V and 2 bases from J, with 15 bases between. For the CDR3, the DNA is TGTGCCTCGAATACAGGGAAGCCTGGAAACACCATATATTTT. The encoded protein is CASNTGKPGNTIYF.

This sequence joins TRBV11-2 and TRBJ1-5; D possibly corresponds to TRBD1 (5 bases). CDR1 SGHAT and CDR2 FQNNGV come from the germline V gene. Trimming cost V 2 bases and J 0 bases, with 8 bases left between them. CDR3 length: 15 residues. The chain's CDR3 is CASSLNRNSNQPQHF. In nucleotides, the CDR3 is TGTGCCAGCAGCTTAAACAGGAATAGCAATCAGCCCCAGCATTTT. Based on the CDR3 plus reference TRBV11-2 and TRBJ1-5, the full variable domain is EAGVAQSPRYKIIEKRQSVAFWCNPISGHATLYWYQQILGQGPKLLIQFQNNGVVDDSQLPKDRFSAERLKGVDSTLKIQPAKLEDSAVYLCASSLNRNSNQPQHFGDGTRLSIL.

The chain combines TRBV10-3 with TRBJ2-7, with a weak D call TRBD1 (6 bases). The germline V gene encodes CDR1 ENHRY and CDR2 SYGVKD. The CDR3 runs to 12 residues. V lost 0 bases, J lost 6 bases, and 6 bases lay in between. CDR3 sequence reads: CAISESTGEQYF. The CDR3, as DNA: TGTGCCATCAGTGAGTCGACAGGCGAGCAGTACTTC.

This chain links TRBV7-9 with TRBJ1-3, with a weak D call TRBD1 (6 bases). The V and J ends lost 5 bases and 2 bases respectively, with 10 bases between them. This CDR3 has 14 amino acids. From germline, CDR1 is SEHNR and CDR2 FQNEAQ (reference sequence). The CDR3 DNA reads TGTGCCAGCAGCCCCGGGACAACTGGAAACACCATATATTTT. Its translation: CASSPGTTGNTIYF.

The V call is TRBV10-3, the J call TRBJ2-7; the D gene is possibly TRBD2 (6 bases). Germline V gene data show CDR1 as ENHRY and CDR2 as SYGVKD. CDR3 length: 13 amino acids. Trimming took 7 bases from V and 0 from J, leaving 10 bases between them. As DNA, the CDR3 is TGTGCCATCATGAGGGAGGACTCCTACGAGCAGTACTTC. This encodes CAIMREDSYEQYF.

V and J are TRBV6-1 and TRBJ2-3; the match to TRBD2 covers 7 bases. Germline V gene sequence: CDR1 MNHNS, CDR2 SASEGT. The CDR3 extends over 14 amino acids. Trimming took 6 bases from V and 5 from J; bases not matched to a gene: 8. CDR3 residues: CASSLAVGGDTQYF. CDR3 in DNA: TGTGCCAGCAGCCTAGCGGTCGGGGGAGATACGCAGTATTTT.

The rearrangement uses TRBV25-1 and TRBJ1-2; the D gene is possibly TRBD1 (5 bases). Looked up from germline, CDR1 is MGHDK and CDR2 is SYGVNS. The CDR3 totals 16 residues. V was pared by 5 bases and J by 4 bases, with 20 bases between. The CDR3 sequence is CASSSTPGRGGYGYTF. CDR3 nucleotide sequence: TGTGCCAGCAGTTCTACCCCAGGGCGGGGAGGCTATGGCTACACCTTC.

The table lists this clone with a count of one. The chain couples TRBV29-1 to TRBJ2-1; D gene ambiguous. Germline V lookup: CDR1 SQVTM, CDR2 ANQGSEA. The V and J ends lost 4 bases and 1 base respectively, with 11 bases between them. The CDR3 totals 14 residues. The CDR3 DNA is TGCAGCGTTGTCCCCCCAGGTTCCTACAATGAGCAGTTCTTC. This translates into CSVVPPGSYNEQFF.

This rearrangement joins TRBV6-5 to TRBJ1-4; D remains ambiguous. V gave up 4 bases and J gave up 1 base, with 10 bases separating them. Germline CDR1 reads MNHEY; CDR2 reads SVGAGI. The CDR3 consists of 15 residues. The CDR3 DNA sequence: TGTGCCAGCAGTTCCACGACGGGAACTAATGAAAAACTGTTTTTT. Translation: CASSSTTGTNEKLFF.

This chain joins TRBV6-6 and TRBJ1-4, with 7 bases lining up with TRBD1. This CDR3 has 16 amino acids. V lost 7 bases, J lost 8 bases, and 16 bases stayed unmatched. From germline, CDR1 is MNHNY and CDR2 SVGAGI (reference sequence). The CDR3 DNA reads TGTGCCAGCACCCACCCCCTAGGACAGGTGGGAGAAAAACTGTTTTTT. Residues: CASTHPLGQVGEKLFF.

The genes are TRBV5-1 and TRBJ1-1, with 7 bases that match TRBD1. This CDR3 is 14 amino acids long. V shed 4 bases and J 1 base; nucleotides not matched to a gene: 4. CDR1 is SGHRS, CDR2 YFSETQ, per germline. CDR3 loop: CASSRGDRNTEAFF. The CDR3 DNA sequence: TGCGCCAGCAGCAGAGGGGACAGGAACACTGAAGCTTTCTTT.

CDR3 residues: CASEGIGGGGEQYF. CDR3 in DNA: TGTGCCTCAGAAGGGATTGGCGGGGGTGGCGAGCAGTACTTC. The chain couples TRBV30 to TRBJ2-7; TRBD2 aligns across 7 bases. V shed 7 bases and J 6 bases; nucleotides not matched to a gene: 15. The CDR3 loop spans 14 amino acids. Germline-derived CDR1 and CDR2 are GTSNPN and SVGIG (reference sequence). The full variable domain, completed using reference TRBV30 and TRBJ2-7, is SQTIHQWPATLVQPVGSPLSLECTVEGTSNPNLYWYRQAAGRGLQLLFYSVGIGQISSEVPQNLSASRPQDRQFILSSKKLLLSDSGFYLCASEGIGGGGEQYFGPGTRLTVT.

V usage is TRBV10-3 and J usage is TRBJ1-5; D possibly corresponds to TRBD1 (5 bases). V was cut by 4 bases and J by 7 bases, with 17 bases left in between. CDR1 is ENHRY and CDR2 is SYGVKD in the germline V gene. The CDR3 has 15 residues. The CDR3, as DNA: TGTGCCATCAGTGGAATTCGTGGAGGGGAACAGCCCCAGCATTTT. As protein: CAISGIRGGEQPQHF.

The chain employs TRBV28 and TRBJ2-2, with 9 bases matching TRBD1. Per germline, CDR1 MDHEN and CDR2 SYDVKM. This CDR3 contains 15 residues. The trim removed 7 bases at V and 3 bases at J, leaving 6 bases unmatched. DNA for the CDR3: TGTGCCAGCACCATAGGGGACAGGGACACCGGGGAGCTGTTTTTT. This gives the protein CASTIGDRDTGELFF.

V is TRBV25-1 and J is TRBJ2-7; 7 bases map to TRBD1. The CDR3 covers 11 residues. Germline V gene data show CDR1 as MGHDK and CDR2 as SYGVNS. V gave up 3 bases and J gave up 12 bases; unmatched junction bases: 5. The CDR3 DNA sequence: TGTGCCAGCAGTGATACGACAGGGCCGTACTTC. It specifies CASSDTTGPYF.

V and J are TRBV6-5 and TRBJ2-5, with TRBD2 as a possible D gene (5 bases). Germline V CDR1 and CDR2: MNHEY, SVGAGI. V was clipped by 4 bases and J by 7 bases, with 7 bases between them. CDR3 length: 11 amino acids. Here the CDR3 DNA reads TGTGCCAGCAGTTTCCGGGGGACCCAGTACTTC. This sequence encodes CASSFRGTQYF.